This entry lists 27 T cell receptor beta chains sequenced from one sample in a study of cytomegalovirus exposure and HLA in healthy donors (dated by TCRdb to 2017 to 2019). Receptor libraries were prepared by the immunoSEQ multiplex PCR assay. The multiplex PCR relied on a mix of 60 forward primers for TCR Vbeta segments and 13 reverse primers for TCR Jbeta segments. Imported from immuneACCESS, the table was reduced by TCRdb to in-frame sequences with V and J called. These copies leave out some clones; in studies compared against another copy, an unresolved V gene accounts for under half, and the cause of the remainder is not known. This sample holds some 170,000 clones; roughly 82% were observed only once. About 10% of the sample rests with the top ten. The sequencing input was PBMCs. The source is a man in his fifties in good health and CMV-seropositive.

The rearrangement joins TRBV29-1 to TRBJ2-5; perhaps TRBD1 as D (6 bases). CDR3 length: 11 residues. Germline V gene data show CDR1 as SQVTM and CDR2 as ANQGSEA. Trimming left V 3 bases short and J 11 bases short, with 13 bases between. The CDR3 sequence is CSVDAAGVQYF. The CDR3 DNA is TGCAGCGTTGATGCGGCAGGGGTACAGTACTTC. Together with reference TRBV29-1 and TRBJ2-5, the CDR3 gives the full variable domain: SAVISQKPSRDICQRGTSLTIQCQVDSQVTMMFWYRQQPGQSLTLIATANQGSEATYESGFVIDKFPISRPNLTFSTLTVSNMSPEDSSIYLCSVDAAGVQYFGPGTRLLVL.

In DNA, the CDR3 is TGTGCCAGCAGCTCCCTTAGCGGGGGGGTCGTCCGTGAGCAGTTCTTC. Its translation is CASSSLSGGVVREQFF. V is TRBV7-3 and J is TRBJ2-1, with TRBD2 matching over 11 bases. Per germline, CDR1 SGHTA and CDR2 FQGTGA. V lost 4 bases and J lost 9; bases outside the gene matches: 11. The CDR3 extends over 16 amino acids.

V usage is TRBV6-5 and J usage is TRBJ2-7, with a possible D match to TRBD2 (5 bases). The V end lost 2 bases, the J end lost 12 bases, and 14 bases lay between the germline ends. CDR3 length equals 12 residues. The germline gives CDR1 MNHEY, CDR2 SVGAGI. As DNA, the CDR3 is TGTGCCAGCAGTTACGGACTCCCGCTTTTGTACTTC. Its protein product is CASSYGLPLLYF.

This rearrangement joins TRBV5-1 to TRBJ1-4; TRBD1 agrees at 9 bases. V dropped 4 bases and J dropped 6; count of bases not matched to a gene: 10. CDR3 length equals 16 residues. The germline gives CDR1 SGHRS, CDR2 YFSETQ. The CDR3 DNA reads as TGCGCCAGCAGCCTTACCCCCGGGACAGGGTATGAAAAACTGTTTTTT. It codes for CASSLTPGTGYEKLFF.

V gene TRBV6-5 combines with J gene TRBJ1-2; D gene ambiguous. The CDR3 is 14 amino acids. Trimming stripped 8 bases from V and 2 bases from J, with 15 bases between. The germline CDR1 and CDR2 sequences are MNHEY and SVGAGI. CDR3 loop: CASADGATNYGYTF. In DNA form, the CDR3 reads TGTGCCAGCGCCGACGGAGCGACCAACTATGGCTACACCTTC.

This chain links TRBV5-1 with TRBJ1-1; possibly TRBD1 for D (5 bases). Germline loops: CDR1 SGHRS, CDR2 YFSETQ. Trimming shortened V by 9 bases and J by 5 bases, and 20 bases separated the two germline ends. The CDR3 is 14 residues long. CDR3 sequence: CATRYGEAGTEAFF. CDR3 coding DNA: TGCGCCACCAGGTATGGGGAGGCAGGGACTGAAGCTTTCTTT.

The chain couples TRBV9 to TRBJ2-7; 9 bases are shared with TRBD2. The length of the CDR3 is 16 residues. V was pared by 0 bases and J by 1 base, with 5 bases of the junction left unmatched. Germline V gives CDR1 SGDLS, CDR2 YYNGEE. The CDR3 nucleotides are TGTGCCAGCAGCGTAGGCCCCCTAGCGGGGTCCTACGAGCAGTACTTC. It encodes CASSVGPLAGSYEQYF.

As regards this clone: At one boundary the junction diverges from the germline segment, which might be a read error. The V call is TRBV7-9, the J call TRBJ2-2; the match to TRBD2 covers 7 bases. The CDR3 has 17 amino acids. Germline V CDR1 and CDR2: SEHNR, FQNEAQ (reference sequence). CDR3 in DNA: TGTTCCAGCAGCCCGAGTCGGCTAGCGGCGAACACCGGGGAGCTGTTTTTT. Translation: CSSSPSRLAANTGELFF.

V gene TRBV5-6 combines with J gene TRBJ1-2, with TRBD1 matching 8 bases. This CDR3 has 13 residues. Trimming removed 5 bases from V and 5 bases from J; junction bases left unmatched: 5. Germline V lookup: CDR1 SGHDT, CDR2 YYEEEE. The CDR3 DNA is TGTGCCAGCAGTCGACAGGGGTGGTATGGCTACACCTTC. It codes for CASSRQGWYGYTF.

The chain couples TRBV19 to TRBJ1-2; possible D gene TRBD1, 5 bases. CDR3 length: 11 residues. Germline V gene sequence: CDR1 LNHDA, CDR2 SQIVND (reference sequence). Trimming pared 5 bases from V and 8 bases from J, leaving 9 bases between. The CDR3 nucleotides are TGTGCCAGTAGTTCCGACAGAGGCTACACCTTC. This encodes CASSSDRGYTF.

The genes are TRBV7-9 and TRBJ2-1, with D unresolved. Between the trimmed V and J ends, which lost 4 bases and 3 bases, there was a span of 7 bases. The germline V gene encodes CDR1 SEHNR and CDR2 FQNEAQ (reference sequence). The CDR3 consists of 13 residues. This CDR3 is CASSSDIYNEQFF. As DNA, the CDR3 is TGTGCCAGCAGCTCCGACATCTACAATGAGCAGTTCTTC.

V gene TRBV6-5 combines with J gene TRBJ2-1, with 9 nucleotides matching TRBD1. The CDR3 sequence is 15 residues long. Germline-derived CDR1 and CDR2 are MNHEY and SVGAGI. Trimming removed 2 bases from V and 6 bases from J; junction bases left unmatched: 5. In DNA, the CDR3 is TGTGCCAGCAGTTACGGGACAGGGTGGGTCAATGAGCAGTTCTTC. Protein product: CASSYGTGWVNEQFF.

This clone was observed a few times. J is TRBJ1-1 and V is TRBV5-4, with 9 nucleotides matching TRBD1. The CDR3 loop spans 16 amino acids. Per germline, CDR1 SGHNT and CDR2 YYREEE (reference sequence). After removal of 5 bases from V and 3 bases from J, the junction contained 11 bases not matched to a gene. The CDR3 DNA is TGTGCCAGCAGGCCAAACAGGGGGCTCAGGGACACTGAAGCTTTCTTT. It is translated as CASRPNRGLRDTEAFF. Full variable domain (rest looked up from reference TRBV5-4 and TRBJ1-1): ETGVTQSPTHLIKTRGQQVTLRCSSQSGHNTVSWYQQALGQGPQFIFQYYREEENGRGNFPPRFSGLQFPNYSSELNVNALELDDSALYLCASRPNRGLRDTEAFFGQGTRLTVV.

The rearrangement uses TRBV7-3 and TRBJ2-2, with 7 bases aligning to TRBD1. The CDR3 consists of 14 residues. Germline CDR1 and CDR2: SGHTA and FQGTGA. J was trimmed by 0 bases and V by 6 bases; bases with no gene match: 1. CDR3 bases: TGTGCCAGCAGGGGGACAGCGAACACCGGGGAGCTGTTTTTT. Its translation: CASRGTANTGELFF.

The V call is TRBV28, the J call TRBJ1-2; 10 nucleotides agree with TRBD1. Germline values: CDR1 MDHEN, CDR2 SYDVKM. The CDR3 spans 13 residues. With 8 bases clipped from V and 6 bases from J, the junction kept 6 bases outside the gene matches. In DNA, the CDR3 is TGTGCCAGCTGGACAGGGGGGGCACATGGCTACACCTTC. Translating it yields CASWTGGAHGYTF.

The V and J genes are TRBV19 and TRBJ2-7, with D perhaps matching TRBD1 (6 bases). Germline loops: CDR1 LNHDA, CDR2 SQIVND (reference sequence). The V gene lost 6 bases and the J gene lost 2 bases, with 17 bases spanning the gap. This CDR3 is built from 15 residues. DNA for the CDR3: TGTGCCAGTAGCTCCTGGACAGCTAGAGCCTACGAGCAGTACTTC. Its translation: CASSSWTARAYEQYF.

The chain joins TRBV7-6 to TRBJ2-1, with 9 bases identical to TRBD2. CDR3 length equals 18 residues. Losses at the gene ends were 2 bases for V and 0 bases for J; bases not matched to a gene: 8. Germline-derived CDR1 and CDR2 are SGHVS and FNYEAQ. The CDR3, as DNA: TGTGCCAGCAGCTTAAGGGCTAGCGGGGCCAGCTCCTACAATGAGCAGTTCTTC. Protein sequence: CASSLRASGASSYNEQFF.

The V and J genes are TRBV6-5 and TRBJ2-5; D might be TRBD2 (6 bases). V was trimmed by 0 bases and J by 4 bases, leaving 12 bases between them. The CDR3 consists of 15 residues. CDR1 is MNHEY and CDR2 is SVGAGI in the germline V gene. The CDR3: CASSYSLTGGETQYF. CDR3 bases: TGTGCCAGCAGTTACTCCCTAACCGGGGGAGAGACCCAGTACTTC.

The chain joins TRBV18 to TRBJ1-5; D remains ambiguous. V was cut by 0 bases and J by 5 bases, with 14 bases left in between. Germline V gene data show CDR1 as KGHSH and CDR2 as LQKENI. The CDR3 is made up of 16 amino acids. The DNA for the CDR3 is TGTGCCAGCTCACCACCAGGTACGGGAACCGATCAGCCCCAGCATTTT. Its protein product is CASSPPGTGTDQPQHF.

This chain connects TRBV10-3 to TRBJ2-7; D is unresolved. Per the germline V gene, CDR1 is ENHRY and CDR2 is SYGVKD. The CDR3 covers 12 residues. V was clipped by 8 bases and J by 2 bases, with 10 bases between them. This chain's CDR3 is CAISRQTYEQYF. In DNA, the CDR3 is TGTGCCATCTCGCGTCAAACCTACGAGCAGTACTTC.

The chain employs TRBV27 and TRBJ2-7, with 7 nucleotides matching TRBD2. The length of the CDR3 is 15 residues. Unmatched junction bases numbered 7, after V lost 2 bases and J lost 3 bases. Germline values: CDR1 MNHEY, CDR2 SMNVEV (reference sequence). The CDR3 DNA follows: TGTGCCAGCAGTTTAGCTAGCGGAGTTCTCTACGAGCAGTACTTC. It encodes CASSLASGVLYEQYF.

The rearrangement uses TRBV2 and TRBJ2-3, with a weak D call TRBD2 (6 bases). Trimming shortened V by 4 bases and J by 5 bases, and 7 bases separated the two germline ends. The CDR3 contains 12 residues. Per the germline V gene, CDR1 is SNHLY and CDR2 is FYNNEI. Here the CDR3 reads CASSAGGDTQYF. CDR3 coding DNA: TGTGCCAGCAGTGCCGGGGGAGATACGCAGTATTTT.

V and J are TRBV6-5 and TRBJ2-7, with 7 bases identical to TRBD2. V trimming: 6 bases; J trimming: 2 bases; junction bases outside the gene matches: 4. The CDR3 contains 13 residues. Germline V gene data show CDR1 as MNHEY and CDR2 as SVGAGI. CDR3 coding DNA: TGTGCCAGCAGCACGGGAGGTACCTACGAGCAGTACTTC. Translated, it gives CASSTGGTYEQYF.

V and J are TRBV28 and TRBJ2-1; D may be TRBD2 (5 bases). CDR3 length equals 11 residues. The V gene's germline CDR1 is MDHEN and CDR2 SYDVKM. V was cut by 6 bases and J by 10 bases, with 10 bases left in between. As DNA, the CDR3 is TGTGCCAGCAGCCCTTCGGGGGAGCAGTTCTTC. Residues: CASSPSGEQFF.

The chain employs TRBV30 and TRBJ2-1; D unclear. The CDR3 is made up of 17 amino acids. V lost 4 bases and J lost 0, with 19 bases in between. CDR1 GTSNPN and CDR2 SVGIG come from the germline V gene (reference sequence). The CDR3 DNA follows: TGTGCCTGGACCCCGTTGGTCACCCTTAGCTCCTACAATGAGCAGTTCTTC. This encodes CAWTPLVTLSSYNEQFF.

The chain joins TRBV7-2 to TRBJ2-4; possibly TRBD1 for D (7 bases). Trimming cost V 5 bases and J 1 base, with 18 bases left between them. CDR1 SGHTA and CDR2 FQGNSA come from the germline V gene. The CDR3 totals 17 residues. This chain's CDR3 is CASSLGGGTGAKNIQYF. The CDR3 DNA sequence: TGTGCCAGCAGCCTCGGAGGGGGCACCGGGGCCAAAAACATTCAGTACTTC.

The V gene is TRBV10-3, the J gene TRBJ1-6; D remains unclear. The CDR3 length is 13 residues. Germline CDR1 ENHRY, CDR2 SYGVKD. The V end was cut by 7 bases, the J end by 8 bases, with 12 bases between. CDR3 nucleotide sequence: TGTGCCATCAAAGCAGCGCCGGATTCACCCCTCCACTTT. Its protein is CAIKAAPDSPLHF.